The rows below give T cell receptor beta chains drawn from one sample of a study of shared clonotypes between healthy human individuals. The table came from immunoSEQ multiplex PCR; TCRdb's copy has only in-frame clones and leaves some out. The sample holds millions of clones, 85% to 95% seen once. Sample: naive CD4+ T cells sorted from blood. These receptors were taken from a man aged 18 to 29 in good health. CDR3s include the opening cysteine and the closing phenylalanine or tryptophan. The order of the fields is CDR3 DNA, CDR3 protein, V gene, clone size, J gene, D gene. A D gene is named only where the DNA matches it firmly. Expanded clones are given a class, and other clones once, few, many or no size at all.

CDR3 DNA: TGTGCCGCAACTACCCAGGGTAACTATGGCTACACCTTC
CDR3 protein: CAATTQGNYGYTF
V gene: TRBV30
clone size: -
J gene: TRBJ1-2
D gene: -

CDR3 DNA: TGTGCCAGCAGCTTAGATACGATTGGTGCAGATACGCAGTATTTT
CDR3 protein: CASSLDTIGADTQYF
V gene: TRBV7-2
clone size: -
J gene: TRBJ2-3
D gene: -

CDR3 DNA: TGTGCCAGCAGCTTAAGCCAGGGCACCTACGAGCAGTACTTC
CDR3 protein: CASSLSQGTYEQYF
V gene: TRBV11-2
clone size: -
J gene: TRBJ2-7
D gene: -

CDR3 DNA: TGTGCCAGCAGCAACCGGGACTATCAGTACTTC
CDR3 protein: CASSNRDYQYF
V gene: TRBV11-1
clone size: -
J gene: TRBJ2-5
D gene: TRBD2

CDR3 DNA: TGTGCCAGCCAGGGATCCAATCAGCCCCAGCATTTT
CDR3 protein: CASQGSNQPQHF
V gene: TRBV28
clone size: once
J gene: TRBJ1-5
D gene: -

CDR3 DNA: TGTGCCAGCCGTTCCTTAGAAGGTGGAACTGAAGCTTTCTTT
CDR3 protein: CASRSLEGGTEAFF
V gene: TRBV18
clone size: many
J gene: TRBJ1-1
D gene: -

CDR3 DNA: TGTGCCAGCAGACCCGACGGGACAGTCAGAAACACCATATATTTT
CDR3 protein: CASRPDGTVRNTIYF
V gene: TRBV6-5
clone size: -
J gene: TRBJ1-3
D gene: TRBD1

CDR3 DNA: TGTGCCAGTAGTCGGGGACCCGTTGGTGGGGAGCTGTTTTTT
CDR3 protein: CASSRGPVGGELFF
V gene: TRBV19
clone size: -
J gene: TRBJ2-2
D gene: -

CDR3 DNA: TGCGCCAGCAGCTTGGAGAGGGTCGAGTACGGTGGCTACACCTTC
CDR3 protein: CASSLERVEYGGYTF
V gene: TRBV5-1
clone size: once
J gene: TRBJ1-2
D gene: -

CDR3 DNA: TGTGCCAGCAGCTCCTCCCGGGACAGGGTAGGAGAGACCCAGTACTTC
CDR3 protein: CASSSSRDRVGETQYF
V gene: TRBV5-4
clone size: once
J gene: TRBJ2-5
D gene: TRBD1

CDR3 DNA: TGCGCCAGTTCACAGGGAGAGACCCAGTACTTC
CDR3 protein: CASSQGETQYF
V gene: TRBV10-2
clone size: once
J gene: TRBJ2-5
D gene: -

CDR3 DNA: TGTGCCAGCAGTTCTCGGGACAGGGGCGGCTATGGCTACACCTTC
CDR3 protein: CASSSRDRGGYGYTF
V gene: TRBV28
clone size: -
J gene: TRBJ1-2
D gene: TRBD1

CDR3 DNA: TGTGCCAGCTCCCCGACCAGCGGGAGTACCAATGAGCAGTTCTTC
CDR3 protein: CASSPTSGSTNEQFF
V gene: TRBV18
clone size: -
J gene: TRBJ2-1
D gene: TRBD2

CDR3 DNA: TGTGCCAGCAGCTTAGTTCCGGGGGGCGGCGGCTACACCTTC
CDR3 protein: CASSLVPGGGGYTF
V gene: TRBV11-2
clone size: -
J gene: TRBJ1-2
D gene: -

CDR3 DNA: TGTGCCAGCAGTGTGGACTCCACAGATACGCAGTATTTT
CDR3 protein: CASSVDSTDTQYF
V gene: TRBV2
clone size: once
J gene: TRBJ2-3
D gene: -

CDR3 DNA: TGCGCCAGCAGCCCCGAAAGGGGTGTAGGGAAGTGGGTGCCACCCGGGGAGCTGTTTTTT
CDR3 protein: CASSPERGVGKWVPPGELFF
V gene: TRBV5-1
clone size: once
J gene: TRBJ2-2
D gene: -

CDR3 DNA: TGCGCCAGCACAGGGGGCTCGGGCATCACAGATACGCAGTATTTT
CDR3 protein: CASTGGSGITDTQYF
V gene: TRBV5-1
clone size: -
J gene: TRBJ2-3
D gene: TRBD1

CDR3 DNA: TGTGCCAGCAGTTACGCTAGCGGGAGTGGTAATGAGCAGTTCTTC
CDR3 protein: CASSYASGSGNEQFF
V gene: TRBV6-5
clone size: -
J gene: TRBJ2-1
D gene: TRBD2

CDR3 DNA: TGTGCCAGCAGTTTAACAGGGTTGGGCACCGGGGAGCTGTTTTTT
CDR3 protein: CASSLTGLGTGELFF
V gene: TRBV28
clone size: -
J gene: TRBJ2-2
D gene: -

CDR3 DNA: TGTGCCACCAGCGGAAGTACTCGTGCCTACGAGCAGTACTTC
CDR3 protein: CATSGSTRAYEQYF
V gene: TRBV15
clone size: once
J gene: TRBJ2-7
D gene: -

CDR3 DNA: TGCGCCAGCAGCCCCCTGGGAATAGAACGGGATCAGCCCCAGCATTTT
CDR3 protein: CASSPLGIERDQPQHF
V gene: TRBV5-1
clone size: -
J gene: TRBJ1-5
D gene: -

CDR3 DNA: TGTGCCAGCAGTGAAGAATCTCGGCAGGGTGGATACAATGAGCAGTTCTTC
CDR3 protein: CASSEESRQGGYNEQFF
V gene: TRBV6-1
clone size: -
J gene: TRBJ2-1
D gene: -

CDR3 DNA: TGTGCCAGCTCACCGGATGGGAACTACGAGCAGTACTTC
CDR3 protein: CASSPDGNYEQYF
V gene: TRBV18
clone size: -
J gene: TRBJ2-7
D gene: -

CDR3 DNA: TGTGCCACGGGATCCACAGATACGCAGTATTTT
CDR3 protein: CATGSTDTQYF
V gene: TRBV7-9
clone size: -
J gene: TRBJ2-3
D gene: -

CDR3 DNA: TGTGCCAGCAGCGGAGGAGCGGGACAAGAGACCCAGTACTTC
CDR3 protein: CASSGGAGQETQYF
V gene: TRBV9
clone size: -
J gene: TRBJ2-5
D gene: TRBD2

CDR3 DNA: TGTGCCAGCAGTGAAGGGGAGACCCAGTACTTC
CDR3 protein: CASSEGETQYF
V gene: TRBV25-1
clone size: -
J gene: TRBJ2-5
D gene: -

CDR3 DNA: TGTGCCAGCAGTTCCCCAATACAGATTTACACTGAAGCTTTCTTT
CDR3 protein: CASSSPIQIYTEAFF
V gene: TRBV28
clone size: -
J gene: TRBJ1-1
D gene: -

CDR3 DNA: TGTGCCAGCAGCCGAGGGACTAGCGCGTTTTACGAGCAGTACTTC
CDR3 protein: CASSRGTSAFYEQYF
V gene: TRBV7-2
clone size: -
J gene: TRBJ2-7
D gene: TRBD2

CDR3 DNA: TGTGCCAGCAGCGTAGAAGGGGGAGGGCCCCTTGAGCAGTTCTTC
CDR3 protein: CASSVEGGGPLEQFF
V gene: TRBV9
clone size: -
J gene: TRBJ2-1
D gene: -

CDR3 DNA: TGTGCCAGCTCACGCGGGGGCACTGAAGCTTTCTTT
CDR3 protein: CASSRGGTEAFF
V gene: TRBV18
clone size: -
J gene: TRBJ1-1
D gene: -

CDR3 DNA: TGTGCCAGCAGCCCCACCCTGATAGCGGGAGAGGGTCCAGATACGCAGTATTTT
CDR3 protein: CASSPTLIAGEGPDTQYF
V gene: TRBV5-4
clone size: once
J gene: TRBJ2-3
D gene: TRBD2

CDR3 DNA: TGTGCCAGTAGTATAGGGTCGGGCAGGGCCTACGAGCAGTACTTC
CDR3 protein: CASSIGSGRAYEQYF
V gene: TRBV19
clone size: -
J gene: TRBJ2-7
D gene: -

CDR3 DNA: TGTGCCAGCAGCTTTAGGACAGGGGTCACAGATACGCAGTATTTT
CDR3 protein: CASSFRTGVTDTQYF
V gene: TRBV7-3
clone size: once
J gene: TRBJ2-3
D gene: TRBD1

CDR3 DNA: TGTGCCAGCAGGCTAGGGGAGACCCAGTACTTC
CDR3 protein: CASRLGETQYF
V gene: TRBV27
clone size: once
J gene: TRBJ2-5
D gene: -

CDR3 DNA: TGTGCCAGCAGTGGGCCGAGGGCAGGGGGGTACGAGCAGTACTTC
CDR3 protein: CASSGPRAGGYEQYF
V gene: TRBV6-7
clone size: -
J gene: TRBJ2-7
D gene: -

CDR3 DNA: TGTGCCTGGAGTGTGGCCAGGGGGTACGAGCAGTACTTC
CDR3 protein: CAWSVARGYEQYF
V gene: TRBV30
clone size: -
J gene: TRBJ2-7
D gene: TRBD1

CDR3 DNA: TGTGCCAGCAGCTCCGGACAGGGACGAAACACCGGGGAGCTGTTTTTT
CDR3 protein: CASSSGQGRNTGELFF
V gene: TRBV11-3
clone size: -
J gene: TRBJ2-2
D gene: TRBD1

CDR3 DNA: TGTGCCAGCAGCTCTAGTAGCGGGGGGGTGAGTTATGAGCAGTTCTTC
CDR3 protein: CASSSSSGGVSYEQFF
V gene: TRBV7-9
clone size: -
J gene: TRBJ2-1
D gene: TRBD2

CDR3 DNA: TGCGCCAGCAGTCCCCCGGGACAAGGTCTCTACGAGCAGTACTTC
CDR3 protein: CASSPPGQGLYEQYF
V gene: TRBV5-1
clone size: -
J gene: TRBJ2-7
D gene: -

CDR3 DNA: TGTGCCAGCAGTGAACGTGAGGGGTCGGGCTACACCTTC
CDR3 protein: CASSEREGSGYTF
V gene: TRBV6-1
clone size: once
J gene: TRBJ1-2
D gene: -